The T cell receptor beta chain described here comes from a study of blood T cell repertoires in COVID-19. V was shortened by 6 bases and J by 2 bases, with 8 bases between the two germline ends. This CDR3 is built from 12 residues. Per germline, CDR1 SNHLY and CDR2 FYNNEI. The method was immunoSEQ multiplex PCR; TCRdb's version includes in-frame clones alone and lacks a portion of them. This sample has over 200,000 clones, with 80% to 90% found just once. This chain joins TRBV2 and TRBJ2-7, with D tentatively TRBD1 (6 bases). This TCR was sampled from a woman in her fifties or sixties with active or convalescent COVID-19. Sequences were obtained from peripheral blood. DNA for the CDR3: TGTGCCAGCAGGAGGGACACCTACGAGCAGTACGTC. Protein sequence: CASRRDTYEQYV.